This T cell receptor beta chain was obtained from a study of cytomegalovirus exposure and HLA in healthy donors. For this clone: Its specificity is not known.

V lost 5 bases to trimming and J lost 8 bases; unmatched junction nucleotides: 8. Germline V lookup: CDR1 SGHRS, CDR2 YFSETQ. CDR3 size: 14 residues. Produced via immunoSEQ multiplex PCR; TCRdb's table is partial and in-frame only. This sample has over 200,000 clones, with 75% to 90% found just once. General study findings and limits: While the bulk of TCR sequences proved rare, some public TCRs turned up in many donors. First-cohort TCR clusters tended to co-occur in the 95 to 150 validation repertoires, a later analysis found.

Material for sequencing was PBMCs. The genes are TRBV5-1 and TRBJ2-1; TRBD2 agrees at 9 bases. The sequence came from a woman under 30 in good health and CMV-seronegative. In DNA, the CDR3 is TGCGCCAGCAGACCCGGGACTAGCATCGATGAGCAGTTCTTC. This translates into CASRPGTSIDEQFF.